Listed below are T cell receptor beta chains from one sample, sequenced in a study of T cell responses to AZD1222 COVID-19 vaccine. Profiled with immunoSEQ multiplex PCR; TCRdb holds only in-frame clones, not every one. The table shows 150,000 to 180,000 clones, with about 90% occurring only once. Here the sequenced sample was peripheral blood, taken on day 0 of MenACWY control vaccination. The origin of the receptors is an adult in good health. Each CDR3 is given with its conserved first and last residue. A D gene is named only where the DNA matches it firmly.

J gene: TRBJ1-1
D gene: TRBD1
V gene: TRBV28
CDR3 protein: CASGRGRTNTEAFF
CDR3 DNA: TGTGCCAGCGGCAGGGGGCGAACGAACACTGAAGCTTTCTTT

J gene: TRBJ1-1
D gene: NA
V gene: TRBV19
CDR3 protein: CASRTFFDHAEAFF
CDR3 DNA: TGTGCCAGTAGAACCTTTTTTGACCACGCTGAAGCTTTCTTT

J gene: TRBJ2-5
D gene: NA
V gene: TRBV4-1
CDR3 protein: CASSQETSQETQYF
CDR3 DNA: TGCGCCAGCAGCCAAGAGACCAGCCAAGAGACCCAGTACTTC

J gene: TRBJ2-4
D gene: TRBD1
V gene: TRBV14
CDR3 protein: CASSERHRGRMSKNIQYF
CDR3 DNA: TGTGCCAGCAGCGAACGTCACAGGGGGCGCATGTCCAAAAACATTCAGTACTTC

J gene: TRBJ2-1
D gene: NA
V gene: TRBV10-3
CDR3 protein: CAISLQGGDEQFF
CDR3 DNA: TGTGCCATCAGTCTACAGGGGGGGGATGAGCAGTTCTTC

J gene: TRBJ1-5
D gene: NA
V gene: TRBV24-1
CDR3 protein: CATSDADRPGQPQHF
CDR3 DNA: TGTGCCACCAGTGACGCCGACAGGCCGGGTCAGCCCCAGCATTTT

J gene: TRBJ1-6
D gene: NA
V gene: TRBV28
CDR3 protein: CASRSRGLDSPLHF
CDR3 DNA: TGTGCCAGCCGTTCCAGGGGACTGGACTCACCCCTCCACTTT

J gene: TRBJ2-3
D gene: NA
V gene: TRBV5-1
CDR3 protein: CASSSLASDGDTQYF
CDR3 DNA: TGCGCCAGCAGCTCACTAGCAAGTGACGGAGATACGCAGTATTTT

J gene: TRBJ1-2
D gene: TRBD1
V gene: TRBV5-1
CDR3 protein: CASSGGTGGEIVAGYTF
CDR3 DNA: TGCGCCAGCAGCGGTGGGACAGGGGGAGAGATAGTCGCCGGCTACACCTTC

J gene: TRBJ1-5
D gene: NA
V gene: TRBV6-5
CDR3 protein: CASTPTRFSNQPQHF
CDR3 DNA: TGTGCCAGCACTCCGACAAGATTTAGCAATCAGCCCCAGCATTTT

J gene: TRBJ2-5
D gene: NA
V gene: TRBV13
CDR3 protein: CASSPRGGVETQYF
CDR3 DNA: TGTGCCAGCAGCCCAAGGGGGGGTGTAGAGACCCAGTACTTC